This TCR beta chain was identified during a study of blood T cell repertoires in COVID-19. Here immunoSEQ multiplex PCR was the method, and the copy in TCRdb shows in-frame clones only, minus some. The sample yields 130,000 to 150,000 clones, roughly 84% seen once. V lost 8 bases to trimming and J lost 4 bases, with 6 bases between them. Germline V CDR1 and CDR2: MNHEY, SMNVEV (reference sequence). The CDR3 contains 11 residues. The rearrangement uses TRBV27 and TRBJ2-1, with a tentative D call TRBD2 (5 bases). The sequencing sample was made of PBMCs or T cells enriched from blood (not recorded which). The clonotype originates from a woman in her fifties or sixties who had been exposed to COVID-19. The CDR3 sequence is CASGEYNEQFF. CDR3 coding DNA: TGTGCCAGCGGGGAGTACAATGAGCAGTTCTTC.